The clone carrying this TCR beta chain appeared many times. Its antigen is unknown. The data were obtained in a study of T cells after yellow fever vaccination. Notes on the study in general: The secondary response was weaker, and its peak arrived faster, on day 5 versus 15.

The CDR3 totals 10 residues. Trimming removed 10 bases at V and 6 bases at J, with 9 bases between. A single record per CDR3 protein comes from TCRdb applying MiXCR to the 5' RACE reads. Of 310,000 or so distinct CDR3 sequences listed, around 6.8% are singletons. The source material was PBMCs, sampled 45 days after the first yellow fever vaccination. The J gene is TRBJ1-2, the V gene TRBV12-3 or TRBV12-4; possible D gene TRBD1, 5 bases. This sequence originates from a man aged 18 to 29 who received the YFV17D yellow fever vaccine. The CDR3 sequence is CAIWGDGYTF. CDR3 nucleotides: TGTGCCATCTGGGGGGATGGCTACACCTTC.